What follows are 13 T cell receptor beta chains derived from one specimen sequenced in a study of Tregs in tolerant kidney transplant recipients. Method: immunoSEQ multiplex PCR; TCRdb's copy keeps in-frame clones and lacks some. The data contain 46,000 or so clones, about 90% of them singletons. The sequenced material came from Tregs from blood. These receptors all stem from a human donor in good health.

To note about this clone: One junction end disagrees with the germline gene, perhaps due to a read error. The V call is TRBV5-1, the J call TRBJ2-7; TRBD1 is a possible D gene (6 bases). The CDR3 loop spans 13 amino acids. Per the germline V gene, CDR1 is SGHRS and CDR2 is YFSETQ. CDR3 coding DNA: TGCGCGAGCAGCATTCAGGGGTGGAACGAGCAGTACTTC. Protein: CASSIQGWNEQYF. Drawing the rest from reference TRBV5-1 and TRBJ2-7, the complete variable domain is KAGVTQTPRYLIKTRGQQVTLSCSPISGHRSVSWYQQTPGQGLQFLFEYFSETQRNKGNFPGRFSGRQFSNSRSEMNVSTLELGDSALYLCASSIQGWNEQYFGPGTRLTVT.

The chain employs TRBV5-1 and TRBJ1-1, with D hard to call. There are 14 residues in the CDR3. V was shortened by 0 bases and J by 1 base, with 7 bases between the two germline ends. Germline V lookup: CDR1 SGHRS, CDR2 YFSETQ. The CDR3 region has the DNA TGCGCCAGCAGCTTGGTGGGCCCGAACACTGAAGCTTTCTTT. Protein sequence: CASSLVGPNTEAFF. Combining the CDR3 with reference TRBV5-1 and TRBJ1-1 gives the whole variable domain KAGVTQTPRYLIKTRGQQVTLSCSPISGHRSVSWYQQTPGQGLQFLFEYFSETQRNKGNFPGRFSGRQFSNSRSEMNVSTLELGDSALYLCASSLVGPNTEAFFGQGTRLTVV.

The rearrangement joins TRBV11-2 to TRBJ1-1, with D tentatively TRBD1 (5 bases). Trimming pared 8 bases from V and 5 bases from J, leaving 9 bases between. CDR3 length: 11 amino acids. CDR1 SGHAT and CDR2 FQNNGV come from the germline V gene. The DNA of the CDR3 is TGTGCCAGCGCCGGGGGGACTGAAGCTTTCTTT. This translates into CASAGGTEAFF.

This clone was seen more than once but under ten times. The rearrangement links TRBV5-1 to TRBJ2-5; tentatively, D is TRBD1 (6 bases). This CDR3 spans 13 amino acids. Trimming took off 3 bases at V and 5 bases at J, with 11 bases between the two ends. CDR1 SGHRS and CDR2 YFSETQ come from the germline V gene. The CDR3 sequence: CASSWGPRETQYF. CDR3 DNA: TGCGCCAGCAGCTGGGGGCCACGGGAGACCCAGTACTTC.

This chain uses TRBV6-6 with TRBJ2-7; D call uncertain. CDR3 length: 13 amino acids. CDR1 and CDR2 (germline): MNHNY, SVGAGI (reference sequence). Between the trimmed V and J ends, which lost 2 bases and 2 bases, there was a span of 7 bases. This CDR3 reads CASSYGLAYEQYF. DNA of the CDR3: TGTGCCAGCAGTTACGGGCTAGCCTACGAGCAGTACTTC.

The chain joins TRBV7-3 to TRBJ2-1, with unresolved D. Per germline, CDR1 SGHTA and CDR2 FQGTGA. This CDR3 has 13 residues. The V end was cut by 3 bases, the J end by 5 bases, with 8 bases between. The CDR3 region has the DNA TGTGCCAGCAGCTTGTCAGAACACAATGAGCAGTTCTTC. Encoded protein: CASSLSEHNEQFF.

This chain connects TRBV11-1 to TRBJ2-5; D possibly corresponds to TRBD2 (6 bases). The CDR3 has 16 residues. V lost 2 bases and J 1 base, leaving 14 bases between the germline ends. Germline CDR1 SGHAT, CDR2 FQDESV (reference sequence). The CDR3 here is CASSLSYGSGQETQYF. In DNA form, the CDR3 reads TGTGCCAGCAGCTTATCTTACGGTAGCGGCCAAGAGACCCAGTACTTC.

This rearrangement joins TRBV5-1 to TRBJ2-7; the D is unclear. This CDR3 has 12 amino acids. The germline gives CDR1 SGHRS, CDR2 YFSETQ. Trimming took 5 bases from V and 2 from J, leaving 8 bases between them. CDR3 region: CASRSETYEQYF. The CDR3, as DNA: TGCGCCAGCAGGTCGGAAACCTACGAGCAGTACTTC.

V usage is TRBV27 and J usage is TRBJ1-3, with TRBD1 matching over 9 bases. V lost 6 bases, J lost 4 bases, and 4 bases stayed unmatched. From germline, CDR1 is MNHEY and CDR2 SMNVEV (reference sequence). CDR3 length equals 14 residues. CDR3 nucleotides: TGTGCCAGCAGGAGGACAGGGGAAGGAAACACCATATATTTT. Residues: CASRRTGEGNTIYF.

The chain has TRBV23-1 and TRBJ2-1, with 8 nucleotides matching TRBD2. TRBV23-1 is reported as an ORF; its role is uncertain. This CDR3 comprises 15 residues. With V trimmed by 2 bases and J by 0 bases, 0 bases remained unmatched. The CDR3 protein is CASSQRGGSYNEQFF. Here the CDR3 DNA reads TGCGCCAGCAGTCAACGGGGGGGCTCCTACAATGAGCAGTTCTTC.

A single count supports this clone. The chain links TRBV18 to TRBJ1-1, with no clear D. This CDR3 has 14 amino acids. V was cut by 2 bases and J by 4 bases, with 11 bases left in between. Germline values: CDR1 KGHSH, CDR2 LQKENI. The CDR3 DNA reads TGTGCCAGCTCACCAGTAAGCGAGGGCACTGAAGCTTTCTTT. Protein: CASSPVSEGTEAFF.

The rearrangement joins TRBV10-1 to TRBJ2-7; 8 bases align to TRBD2. V shed 7 bases and J 2 bases; nucleotides not matched to a gene: 7. Germline CDR1 WNHNN, CDR2 SYGVQD (reference sequence). This CDR3 spans 14 amino acids. The CDR3 region is CASTTGGPPYEQYF. The CDR3 DNA reads TGCGCCAGCACCACGGGAGGGCCCCCCTACGAGCAGTACTTC.

J is TRBJ2-3 and V is TRBV5-8; D perhaps matches TRBD1 (5 bases). The CDR3 runs 15 residues. The V and J ends lost 2 bases and 14 bases respectively, with 24 bases between them. Germline V gives CDR1 SGHTS, CDR2 YDEGEE. CDR3 loop: CASSFVQVLPLRLYF. As DNA, the CDR3 is TGTGCCAGCAGCTTTGTACAGGTTCTCCCCTTGAGGCTGTATTTT.